Described below is a single T cell receptor (beta chain) sequence and its context. Its antigen is not known. 60 Vbeta and 13 Jbeta primers were used in PCR. Sequencing was performed with immunoSEQ multiplex PCR; in TCRdb, only in-frame clones are kept and a portion is missing. The sample includes about 130,000 clones, 79% of them seen just once. The CDR3 has 13 amino acids. From germline, CDR1 is SGHRS and CDR2 YFSETQ. Trimming pared 3 bases from V and 9 bases from J, leaving 13 bases between. These data originate in a study of cytomegalovirus exposure and HLA in healthy donors. General study points: Within an earlier analysis, most TCR beta V segments proved productive either about 87% or about 30% of the time. Later analysis identified several of the most significant clusters that appeared linked to common viral pathogens. Fewer N-insertions than the approximately 700-donor mean were reportedly shown by an Asian-associated ancestry cluster in a later analysis.

The sample was PBMCs. This clonotype originated in a male donor in good health and CMV-seronegative. This sequence joins TRBV5-1 and TRBJ2-1, with a tentative D call TRBD2 (5 bases). Written as DNA, the CDR3 is TGCGCCAGCAGCTCCGGTGGTGGAGGTGAGCAGTTCTTC. Protein sequence: CASSSGGGGEQFF.